This T cell receptor beta chain was retrieved from a study of T cell responses to AZD1222 COVID-19 vaccine. V was trimmed by 0 bases and J by 3 bases, leaving 18 bases between them. This CDR3 has 17 amino acids. Germline V lookup: CDR1 SGHRS, CDR2 YFSETQ. The data were produced by immunoSEQ multiplex PCR, yet TCRdb's version contains in-frame clones alone and is incomplete. The sample shows nearly 110,000 clones, about 90% of them seen only once. The source was peripheral blood, collected on day 0 of AZD1222 vaccination. The chain has TRBV5-1 and TRBJ1-1, with D possibly TRBD1 on 6 matching bases. This TCR was recovered from an adult in good health. In nucleotides, the CDR3 is TGCGCCAGCAGCTTGGCCAGGGACACCTCGGGGGACACTGAAGCTTTCTTT. Translated, it gives CASSLARDTSGDTEAFF.